Following are 9 T cell receptor beta chains from one sample sequenced in a study of human T cells and chemical hapten exposure. Noted time point: patch test 1, 2 weeks after DPC sensitization. The treatment was: therapeutic diphenylcyclopropenone sensitization with weekly scalp DPC. A single record per CDR3 protein comes from TCRdb applying MiXCR to the RACE reads. Among approximately 110,000 distinct CDR3 sequences, approximately 11% were seen once, and the ten largest hold under 4.5%. The specimen comprised whole blood, sampled in connection with sensitization to the hapten diphenylcyclopropenone (DPC). All receptors derive from a woman in her thirties or forties with alopecia areata. Some clones in this sample may be carry-over from other donors' samples.

In its sample, this clonotype was seen many times. V usage is TRBV13 and J usage is TRBJ2-5, with 8 bases matching TRBD1. This CDR3 region has 15 residues. Germline V CDR1 and CDR2: PRHDT, FYEKMQ (reference sequence). J gave up 4 bases and V 4 bases, and 8 bases lay outside the gene matches. As DNA, the CDR3 is TGTGCCAGCAGCTCGGACGGACAGGGTGGAGAGACCCAGTACTTC. This sequence encodes CASSSDGQGGETQYF. Variable domain in full (rest from reference TRBV13 and TRBJ2-5): AAGVIQSPRHLIKEKRETATLKCYPIPRHDTVYWYQQGPGQDPQFLISFYEKMQSDKGSIPDRFSAQQFSDYHSELNMSSLELGDSALYFCASSSDGQGGETQYFGPGTRLLVL.

In regard to this clonotype: This may arise from a read error, as a much more abundant clone is one base away. This chain joins TRBV27 and TRBJ1-4; D not resolved. From germline, CDR1 is MNHEY and CDR2 SMNVEV (reference sequence). This CDR3 is 21 amino acids long. Here the CDR3 reads CASSSAPPGSTGGGTNEKLYF. The CDR3 DNA reads TGTGCCAGCAGTTCAGCCCCCCCGGGCTCAACCGGTGGAGGCACTAATGAAAAACTGTATTTT.

This clonotype was detected ten times or more. The chain is built from TRBV4-2 and TRBJ2-2; no definite D call. V lost 0 bases, J lost 6 bases, and 11 bases lay in between. Germline V lookup: CDR1 LGHNA, CDR2 YNFKEQ. CDR3 size: 15 residues. DNA for the CDR3: TGTGCCAGCAGCCAAGATGCGACCACACCCGGGGAGCTGTTTTTT. Its translation: CASSQDATTPGELFF.

This clonotype was seen repeatedly, ten times or more. The chain carries TRBV3-1 and TRBJ2-7, with 12 bases lining up with TRBD1. The length of the CDR3 is 21 residues. With 1 base clipped from V and 1 base from J, the junction kept 17 bases outside the gene matches. Germline loops: CDR1 LGHDT, CDR2 YNNKEL (reference sequence). The CDR3 protein is CASSQVLTGTGGAVRSYEQYF. The CDR3 DNA is TGTGCCAGCAGCCAAGTTTTGACCGGGACAGGGGGCGCCGTACGGTCCTACGAGCAGTACTTC.

This clonotype was counted at least ten times. The V gene is TRBV5-1, the J gene TRBJ1-5, with D possibly matching TRBD1 (5 bases). This CDR3 has 14 residues. Looked up from germline, CDR1 is SGHRS and CDR2 is YFSETQ. Trimming took off 1 base at V and 7 bases at J, with 12 bases between the two ends. The CDR3 DNA follows: TGCGCCAGCAGCTTGTCGCAGGGTAGCCAGCCCCAGCATTTT. As protein: CASSLSQGSQPQHF.

This chain links TRBV3-1 with TRBJ2-3, with 8 bases identical to TRBD2. The V gene's germline CDR1 is LGHDT and CDR2 YNNKEL (reference sequence). CDR3 length: 16 amino acids. The V gene end was trimmed by 5 bases and the J gene end by 2 bases; junction bases not matched to a gene: 9. CDR3 sequence (DNA): TGTGCCAGCAGCGTACTAGCGGTCGGCCCCACAGATACGCAGTATTTT. Translating gives CASSVLAVGPTDTQYF.

This clonotype appeared many times. The chain couples TRBV6-1 to TRBJ2-7; 10 nucleotides match TRBD2. Trimming took 10 bases from V and 0 from J; bases not matched to a gene: 6. CDR3 length equals 14 residues. Germline V CDR1 and CDR2: MNHNS, SASEGT. Written as DNA, the CDR3 is TGTGCCACAACTAGCGGGGACCGCTCCTACGAGCAGTACTTC. As protein: CATTSGDRSYEQYF.

This clonotype was seen a handful of times. V and J are TRBV13 and TRBJ2-1; 10 bases match TRBD2. Germline CDR1 PRHDT, CDR2 FYEKMQ (reference sequence). With 5 bases clipped from V and 7 bases from J, the junction kept 5 bases outside the gene matches. The CDR3 sequence is 14 residues long. The CDR3 nucleotides are TGTGCCAGCAGCCCCACGGGACTAGCGAATGAGCAGTTCTTC. Translating gives CASSPTGLANEQFF.

Many counts were recorded for this clonotype. This chain uses TRBV11-2 with TRBJ2-5, with TRBD2 matching over 7 bases. The CDR3 loop spans 16 amino acids. Germline values: CDR1 SGHAT, CDR2 FQNNGV. V shed 0 bases, J shed 4 bases, and the junction held 8 bases outside the gene matches. The CDR3 sequence: CASSLEGTGGRETQYF. As DNA, the CDR3 is TGTGCCAGCAGCTTAGAGGGTACGGGAGGAAGAGAGACCCAGTACTTC.